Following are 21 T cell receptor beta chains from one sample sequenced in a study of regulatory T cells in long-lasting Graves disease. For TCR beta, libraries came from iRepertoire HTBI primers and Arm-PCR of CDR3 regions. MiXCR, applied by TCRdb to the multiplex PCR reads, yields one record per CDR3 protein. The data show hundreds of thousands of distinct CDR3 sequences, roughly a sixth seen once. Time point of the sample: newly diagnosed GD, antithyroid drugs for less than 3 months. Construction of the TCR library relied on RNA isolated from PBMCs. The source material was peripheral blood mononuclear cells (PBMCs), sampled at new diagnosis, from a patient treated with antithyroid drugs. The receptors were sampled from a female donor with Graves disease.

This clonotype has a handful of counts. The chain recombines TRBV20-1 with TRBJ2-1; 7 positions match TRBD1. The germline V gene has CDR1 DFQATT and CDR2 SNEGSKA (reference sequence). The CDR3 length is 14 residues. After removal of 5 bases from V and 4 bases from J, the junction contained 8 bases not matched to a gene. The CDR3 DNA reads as TGCAGTGCTCATCCCGGGACAGCTTACAATGAGCAGTTCTTC. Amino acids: CSAHPGTAYNEQFF.

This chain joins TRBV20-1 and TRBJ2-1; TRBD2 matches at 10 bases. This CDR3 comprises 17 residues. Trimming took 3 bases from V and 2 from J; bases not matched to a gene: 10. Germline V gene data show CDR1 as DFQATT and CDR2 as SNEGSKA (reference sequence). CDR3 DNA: TGCAGTGCTAGGTTTCCAGCGGGAGGGCCTGCCTACAATGAGCAGTTCTTC. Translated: CSARFPAGGPAYNEQFF.

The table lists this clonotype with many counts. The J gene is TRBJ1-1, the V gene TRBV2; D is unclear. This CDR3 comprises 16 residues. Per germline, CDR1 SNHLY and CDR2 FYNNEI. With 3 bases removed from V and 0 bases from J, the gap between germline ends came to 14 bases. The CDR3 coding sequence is TGTGCCAGCAGTGATTCCGGGGTATTCATGAACACTGAAGCTTTCTTT. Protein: CASSDSGVFMNTEAFF.

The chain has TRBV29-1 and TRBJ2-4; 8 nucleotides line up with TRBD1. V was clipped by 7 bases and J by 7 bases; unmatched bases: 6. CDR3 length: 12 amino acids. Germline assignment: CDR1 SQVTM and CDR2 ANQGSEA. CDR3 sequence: CSAHNRGNIQYF. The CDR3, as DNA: TGCAGCGCCCACAACAGGGGGAACATTCAGTACTTC.

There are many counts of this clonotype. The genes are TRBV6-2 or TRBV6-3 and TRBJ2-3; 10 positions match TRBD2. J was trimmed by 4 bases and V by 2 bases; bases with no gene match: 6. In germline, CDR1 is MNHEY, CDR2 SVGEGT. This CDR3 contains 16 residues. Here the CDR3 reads CASSYEAGGPADTQYF. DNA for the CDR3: TGTGCCAGCAGTTACGAAGCGGGAGGGCCGGCAGATACGCAGTATTTT.

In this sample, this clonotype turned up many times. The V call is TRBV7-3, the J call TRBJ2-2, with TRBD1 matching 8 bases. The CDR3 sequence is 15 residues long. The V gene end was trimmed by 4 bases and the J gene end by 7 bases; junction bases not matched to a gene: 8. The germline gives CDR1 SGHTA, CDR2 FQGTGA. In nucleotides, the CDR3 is TGTGCCAGCAGCTCCCGACAGGGGCAGGGCGGGGAGCTGTTTTTT. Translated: CASSSRQGQGGELFF.

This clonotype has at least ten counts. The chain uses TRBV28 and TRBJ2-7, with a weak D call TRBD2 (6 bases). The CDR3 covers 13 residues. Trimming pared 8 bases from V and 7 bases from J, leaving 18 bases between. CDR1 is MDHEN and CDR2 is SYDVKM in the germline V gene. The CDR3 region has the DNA TGTGCCAGCTCGGACTACCTCACGGGAGAGCAGTACTTC. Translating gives CASSDYLTGEQYF.

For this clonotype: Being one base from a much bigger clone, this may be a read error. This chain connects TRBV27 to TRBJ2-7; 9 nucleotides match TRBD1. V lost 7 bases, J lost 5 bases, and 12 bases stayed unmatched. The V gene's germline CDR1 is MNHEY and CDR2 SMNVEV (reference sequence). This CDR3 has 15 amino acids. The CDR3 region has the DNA TGTGCCAGCAAGGGTTCCGGGACAGGGTGGGACGAGCAGTACTTC. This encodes CASKGSGTGWDEQYF.

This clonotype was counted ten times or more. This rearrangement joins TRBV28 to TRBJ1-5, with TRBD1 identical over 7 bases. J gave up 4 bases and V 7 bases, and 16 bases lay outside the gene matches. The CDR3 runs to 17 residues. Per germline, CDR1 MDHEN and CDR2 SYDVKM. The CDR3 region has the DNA TGTGCCAGCACCGGAACCGTGGGACAGTTGAAAAATCAGCCCCAGCATTTT. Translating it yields CASTGTVGQLKNQPQHF.

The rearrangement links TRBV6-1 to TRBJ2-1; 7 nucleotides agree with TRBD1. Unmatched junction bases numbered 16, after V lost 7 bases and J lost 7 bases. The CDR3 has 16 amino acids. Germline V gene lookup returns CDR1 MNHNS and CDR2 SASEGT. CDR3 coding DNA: TGTGCCAGCATTTCCCGACAGGGAAACCCTGGGAATGAGCAGTTCTTC. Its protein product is CASISRQGNPGNEQFF.

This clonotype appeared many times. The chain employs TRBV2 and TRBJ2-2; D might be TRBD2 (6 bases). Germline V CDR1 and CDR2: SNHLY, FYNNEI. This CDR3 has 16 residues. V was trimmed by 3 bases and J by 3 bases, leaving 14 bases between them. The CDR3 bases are TGTGCCAGCAGTGAGCGGGGTCGGAGAGACACCGGGGAGCTGTTTTTT. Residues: CASSERGRRDTGELFF.

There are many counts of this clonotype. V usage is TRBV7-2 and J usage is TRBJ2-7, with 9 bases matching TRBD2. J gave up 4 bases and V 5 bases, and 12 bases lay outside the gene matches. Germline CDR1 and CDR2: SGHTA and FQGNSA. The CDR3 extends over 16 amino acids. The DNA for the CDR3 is TGTGCCAGCAGCCCAAGCGGTGGGCTAGCGGGATACGAGCAGTACTTC. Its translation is CASSPSGGLAGYEQYF. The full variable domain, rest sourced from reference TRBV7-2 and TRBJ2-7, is GAGVSQSPSNKVTEKGKDVELRCDPISGHTALYWYRQSLGQGLEFLIYFQGNSAPDKSGLPSDRFSAERTGGSVSTLTIQRTQQEDSAVYLCASSPSGGLAGYEQYFGPGTRLTVT.

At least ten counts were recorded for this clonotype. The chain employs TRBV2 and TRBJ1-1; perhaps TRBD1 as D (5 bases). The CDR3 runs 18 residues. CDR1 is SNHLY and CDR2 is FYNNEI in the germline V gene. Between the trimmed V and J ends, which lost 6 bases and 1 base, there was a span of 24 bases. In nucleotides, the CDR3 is TGTGCCAGCAGATTTTCGGGGATCGGACAATCGGGGAACACTGAAGCTTTCTTT. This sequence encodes CASRFSGIGQSGNTEAFF.

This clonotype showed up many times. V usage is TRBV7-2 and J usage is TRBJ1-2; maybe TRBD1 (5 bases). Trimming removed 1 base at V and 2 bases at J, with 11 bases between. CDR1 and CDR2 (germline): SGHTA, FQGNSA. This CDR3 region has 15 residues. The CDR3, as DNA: TGTGCCAGCAGCTTAGTTAGGCAGGGAAACTATGGCTACACCTTC. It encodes CASSLVRQGNYGYTF.

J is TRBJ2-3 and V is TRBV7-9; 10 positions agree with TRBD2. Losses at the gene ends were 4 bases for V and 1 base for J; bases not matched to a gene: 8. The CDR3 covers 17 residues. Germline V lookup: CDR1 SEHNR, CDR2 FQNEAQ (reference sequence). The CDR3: CASSSPLTSGGTDTQYF. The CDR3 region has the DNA TGTGCCAGCAGCTCACCTCTTACTAGCGGGGGCACAGATACGCAGTATTTT. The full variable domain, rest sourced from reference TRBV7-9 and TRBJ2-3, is DTGVSQNPRHKITKRGQNVTFRCDPISEHNRLYWYRQTLGQGPEFLTYFQNEAQLEKSRLLSDRFSAERPKGSFSTLEIQRTEQGDSAMYLCASSSPLTSGGTDTQYFGPGTRLTVL.

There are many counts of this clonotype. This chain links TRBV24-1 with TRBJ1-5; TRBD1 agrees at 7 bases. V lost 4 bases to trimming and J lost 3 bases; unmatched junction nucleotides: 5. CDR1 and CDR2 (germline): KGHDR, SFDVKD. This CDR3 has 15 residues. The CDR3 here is CATSDRDRANQPQHF. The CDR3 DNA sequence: TGTGCCACCAGTGACCGAGACAGGGCCAATCAGCCCCAGCATTTT.

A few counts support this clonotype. CDR3 protein: CASSIDHVGRGGSPLHF. The CDR3 nucleotides are TGTGCCAGTAGTATAGATCATGTCGGCCGTGGGGGTTCACCCCTCCACTTT. The J gene is TRBJ1-6, the V gene TRBV19; D may be TRBD1 (5 bases). Germline assignment: CDR1 LNHDA and CDR2 SQIVND (reference sequence). This CDR3 spans 17 amino acids. V lost 0 bases and J lost 9, with 18 bases in between.

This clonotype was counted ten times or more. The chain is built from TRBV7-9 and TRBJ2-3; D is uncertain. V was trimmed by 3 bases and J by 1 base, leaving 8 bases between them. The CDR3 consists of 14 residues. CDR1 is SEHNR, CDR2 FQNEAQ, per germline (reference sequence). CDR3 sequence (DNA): TGTGCCAGCAGCTTCTGGCCTCGCACAGATACGCAGTATTTT. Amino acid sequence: CASSFWPRTDTQYF.

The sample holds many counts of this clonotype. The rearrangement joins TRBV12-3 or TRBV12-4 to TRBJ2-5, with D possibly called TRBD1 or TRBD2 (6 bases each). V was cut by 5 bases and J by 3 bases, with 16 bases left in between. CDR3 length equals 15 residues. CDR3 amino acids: CASSRRDWTEETQYF. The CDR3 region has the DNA TGTGCCAGCAGTCGACGGGACTGGACAGAAGAGACCCAGTACTTC.

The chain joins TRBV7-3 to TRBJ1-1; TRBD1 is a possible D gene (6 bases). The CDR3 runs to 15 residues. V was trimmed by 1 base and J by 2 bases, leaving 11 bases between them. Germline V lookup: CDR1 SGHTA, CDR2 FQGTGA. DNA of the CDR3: TGTGCCAGCAGCTTAATACCGGGACAAAACACTGAAGCTTTCTTT. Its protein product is CASSLIPGQNTEAFF.

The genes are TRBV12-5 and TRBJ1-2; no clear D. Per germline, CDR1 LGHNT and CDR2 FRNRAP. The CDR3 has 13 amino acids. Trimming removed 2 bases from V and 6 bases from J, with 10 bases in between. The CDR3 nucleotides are TGTGCTAGTGGTTTGTCCTCCTGGAATGGCTACACCTTC. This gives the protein CASGLSSWNGYTF.